The clone carrying this T cell receptor beta chain was seen a few times. Its antigen is undetermined. Germline loops: CDR1 MNHEY, CDR2 SVGAGI. The CDR3 contains 17 residues. V lost 2 bases to trimming and J lost 6 bases; unmatched junction nucleotides: 12. Library preparation (for TCRbeta) was performed with unique molecular identifiers. TCRdb ran MiXCR on the PCR reads and lists one entry per CDR3 protein. The table records over 120,000 distinct CDR3 sequences, more than 8% of them present only once. These data are taken from a study of T-cell reconstitution after alpha-beta-depleted transplantation in children. Findings and caveats of the study: T-cell counts and diversity were attributed mostly to newly produced T cells one year after transplant.

The genes are TRBV6-5 and TRBJ2-1; 8 bases are shared with TRBD2. Material: PBMCs, mostly from graft donor cells, obtained 180 days after TCRalphabeta/CD19-depleted stem cell transplant. The TCR sequence derives from a female patient aged 2-15 years who had a stem cell transplant for congenital amegakaryocytic thrombocytopenia, so the T cells may come from the graft donor. CDR3 amino acids: CASSYQPGLVARNEQFF. Written as DNA, the CDR3 is TGTGCCAGCAGTTACCAACCGGGACTAGTTGCTCGCAATGAGCAGTTCTTC.